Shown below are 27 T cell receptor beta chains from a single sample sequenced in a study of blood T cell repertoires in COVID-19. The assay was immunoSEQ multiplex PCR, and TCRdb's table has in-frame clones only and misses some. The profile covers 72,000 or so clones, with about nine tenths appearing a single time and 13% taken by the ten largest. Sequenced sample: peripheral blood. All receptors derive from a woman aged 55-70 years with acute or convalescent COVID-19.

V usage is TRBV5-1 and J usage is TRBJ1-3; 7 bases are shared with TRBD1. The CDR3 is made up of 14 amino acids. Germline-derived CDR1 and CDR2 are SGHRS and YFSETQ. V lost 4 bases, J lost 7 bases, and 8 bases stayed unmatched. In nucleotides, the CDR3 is TGCGCCAGCAGCGCTGCAACAGGGGCCAACACCATATATTTT. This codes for CASSAATGANTIYF.

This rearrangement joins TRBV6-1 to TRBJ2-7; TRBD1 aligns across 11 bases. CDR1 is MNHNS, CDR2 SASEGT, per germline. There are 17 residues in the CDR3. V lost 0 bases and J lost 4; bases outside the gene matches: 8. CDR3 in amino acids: CASSEARPGQGAYEQYF. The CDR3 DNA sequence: TGTGCCAGCAGTGAAGCCCGACCCGGACAGGGGGCTTACGAGCAGTACTTC.

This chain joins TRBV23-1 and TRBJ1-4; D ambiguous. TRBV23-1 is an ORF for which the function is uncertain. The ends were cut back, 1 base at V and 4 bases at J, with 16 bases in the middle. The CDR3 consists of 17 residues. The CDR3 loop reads CASSQLTAEGYNEKLFF. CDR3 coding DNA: TGCGCCAGCAGTCAATTGACCGCTGAGGGATATAATGAAAAACTGTTTTTT.

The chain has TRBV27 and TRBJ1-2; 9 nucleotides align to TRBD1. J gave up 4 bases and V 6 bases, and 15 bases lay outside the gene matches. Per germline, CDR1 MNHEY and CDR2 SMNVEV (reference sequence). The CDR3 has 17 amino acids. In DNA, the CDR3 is TGTGCCAGCAGGGACGCGGGACAGGGAATTTTTGGCTATGGCTACACCTTC. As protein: CASRDAGQGIFGYGYTF.

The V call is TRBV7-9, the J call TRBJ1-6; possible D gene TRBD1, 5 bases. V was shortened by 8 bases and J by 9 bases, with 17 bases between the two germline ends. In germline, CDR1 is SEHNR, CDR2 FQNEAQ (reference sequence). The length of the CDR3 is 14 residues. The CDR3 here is CASVGGVDGSPLHF. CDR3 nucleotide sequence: TGTGCCAGCGTCGGGGGGGTTGATGGTTCACCCCTCCACTTT.

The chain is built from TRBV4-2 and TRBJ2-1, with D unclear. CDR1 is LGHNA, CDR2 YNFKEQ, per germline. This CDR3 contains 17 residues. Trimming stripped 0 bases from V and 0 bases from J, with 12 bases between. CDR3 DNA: TGTGCCAGCAGCCAAGATCGAGGCGTGAGCTCCTACAATGAGCAGTTCTTC. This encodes CASSQDRGVSSYNEQFF.

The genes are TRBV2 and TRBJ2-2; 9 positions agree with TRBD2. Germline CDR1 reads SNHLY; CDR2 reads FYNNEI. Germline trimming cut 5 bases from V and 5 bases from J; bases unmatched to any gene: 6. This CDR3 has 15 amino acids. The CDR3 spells CASSKRLAVTGELFF. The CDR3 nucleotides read TGTGCCAGCAGTAAGAGACTAGCGGTTACCGGGGAGCTGTTTTTT.

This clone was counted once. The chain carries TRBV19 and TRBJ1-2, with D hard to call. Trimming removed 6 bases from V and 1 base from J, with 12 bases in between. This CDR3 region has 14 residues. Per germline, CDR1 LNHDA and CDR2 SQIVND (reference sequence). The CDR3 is CASSAGLFNYGYTF. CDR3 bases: TGTGCCAGTAGCGCCGGACTCTTTAACTATGGCTACACCTTC.

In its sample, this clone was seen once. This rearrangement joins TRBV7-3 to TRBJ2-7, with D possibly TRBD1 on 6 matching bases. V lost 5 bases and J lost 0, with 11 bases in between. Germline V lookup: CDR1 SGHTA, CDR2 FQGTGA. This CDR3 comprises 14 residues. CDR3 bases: TGTGCCAGCAGCCCCACAGGGAACTCCTACGAGCAGTACTTC. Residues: CASSPTGNSYEQYF.

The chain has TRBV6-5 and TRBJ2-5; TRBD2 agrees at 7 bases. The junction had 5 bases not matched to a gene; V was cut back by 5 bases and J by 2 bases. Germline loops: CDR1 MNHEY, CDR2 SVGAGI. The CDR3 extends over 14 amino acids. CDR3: CASSPVGGQETQYF. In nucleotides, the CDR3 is TGTGCCAGCAGTCCTGTGGGGGGGCAAGAGACCCAGTACTTC.

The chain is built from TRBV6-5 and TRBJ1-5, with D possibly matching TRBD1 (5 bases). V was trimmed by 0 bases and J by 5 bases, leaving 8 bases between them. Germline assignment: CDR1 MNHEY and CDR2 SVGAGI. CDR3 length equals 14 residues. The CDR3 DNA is TGTGCCAGCAGTTACTCGCAGGGCCATCAGCCCCAGCATTTT. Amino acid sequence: CASSYSQGHQPQHF.

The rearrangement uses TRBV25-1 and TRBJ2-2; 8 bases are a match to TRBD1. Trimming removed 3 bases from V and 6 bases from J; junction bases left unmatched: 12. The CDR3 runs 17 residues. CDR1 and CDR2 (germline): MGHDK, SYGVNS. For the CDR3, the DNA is TGTGCCAGCAGTGAGGACTACGGGACAGGAGGTCCCGGGGAGCTGTTTTTT. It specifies CASSEDYGTGGPGELFF.

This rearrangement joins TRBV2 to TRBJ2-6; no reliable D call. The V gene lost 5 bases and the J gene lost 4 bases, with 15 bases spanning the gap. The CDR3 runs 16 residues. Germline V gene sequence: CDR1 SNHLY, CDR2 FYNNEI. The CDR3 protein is CASSRYPLGGANVLTF. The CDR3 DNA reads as TGTGCCAGCAGTCGATACCCTCTGGGCGGGGCCAACGTCCTGACTTTC.

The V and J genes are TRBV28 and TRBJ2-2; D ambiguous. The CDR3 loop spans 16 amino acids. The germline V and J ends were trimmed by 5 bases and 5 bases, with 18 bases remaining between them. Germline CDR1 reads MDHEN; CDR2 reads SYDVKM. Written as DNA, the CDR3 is TGTGCCAGCAGTACGACTCTGCGTTTGGATACCGGGGAGCTGTTTTTT. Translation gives CASSTTLRLDTGELFF.

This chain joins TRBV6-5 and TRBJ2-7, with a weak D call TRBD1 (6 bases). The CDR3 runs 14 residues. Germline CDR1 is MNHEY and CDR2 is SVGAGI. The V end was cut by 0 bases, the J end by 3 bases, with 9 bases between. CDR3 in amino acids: CASSYSRQVYEQYF. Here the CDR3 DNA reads TGTGCCAGCAGTTACTCGAGACAGGTCTACGAGCAGTACTTC.

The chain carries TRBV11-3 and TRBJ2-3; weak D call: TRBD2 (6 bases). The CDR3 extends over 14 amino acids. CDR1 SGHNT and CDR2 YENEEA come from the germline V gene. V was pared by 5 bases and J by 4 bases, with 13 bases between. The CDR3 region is CASSPRRGADTQYF. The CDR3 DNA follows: TGTGCCAGCAGCCCGCGCCGCGGGGCAGATACGCAGTATTTT.

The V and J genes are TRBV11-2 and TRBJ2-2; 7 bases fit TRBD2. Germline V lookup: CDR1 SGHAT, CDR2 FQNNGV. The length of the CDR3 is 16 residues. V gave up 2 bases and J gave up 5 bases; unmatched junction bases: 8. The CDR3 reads CASSLRGVSWTGELFF. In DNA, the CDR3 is TGTGCCAGCAGCTTACGGGGGGTCTCCTGGACCGGGGAGCTGTTTTTT.

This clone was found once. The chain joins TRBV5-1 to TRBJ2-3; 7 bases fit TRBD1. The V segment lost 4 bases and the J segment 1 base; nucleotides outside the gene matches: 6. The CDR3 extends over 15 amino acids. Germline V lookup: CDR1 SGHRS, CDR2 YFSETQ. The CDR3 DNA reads TGCGCCAGCAGCAATAAGGGGGCTGGCACAGATACGCAGTATTTT. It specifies CASSNKGAGTDTQYF. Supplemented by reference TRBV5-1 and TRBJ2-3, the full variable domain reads KAGVTQTPRYLIKTRGQQVTLSCSPISGHRSVSWYQQTPGQGLQFLFEYFSETQRNKGNFPGRFSGRQFSNSRSEMNVSTLELGDSALYLCASSNKGAGTDTQYFGPGTRLTVL.

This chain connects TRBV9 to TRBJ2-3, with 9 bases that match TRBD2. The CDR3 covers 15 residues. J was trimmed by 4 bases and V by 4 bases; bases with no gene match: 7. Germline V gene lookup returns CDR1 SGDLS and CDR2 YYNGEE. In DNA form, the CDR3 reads TGTGCCAGCAGCCAATTAGCGGGGGAGGCAGATACGCAGTATTTT. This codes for CASSQLAGEADTQYF.

The CDR3 DNA is TGCGCCAGCAGCTTGGCGCGGGGCATGAACACTGAAGCTTTCTTT. Its protein product is CASSLARGMNTEAFF. This chain joins TRBV5-1 and TRBJ1-1; D possibly corresponds to TRBD1 (5 bases). V lost 0 bases and J lost 0, with 9 bases in between. The CDR3 is made up of 15 amino acids. The germline gives CDR1 SGHRS, CDR2 YFSETQ.

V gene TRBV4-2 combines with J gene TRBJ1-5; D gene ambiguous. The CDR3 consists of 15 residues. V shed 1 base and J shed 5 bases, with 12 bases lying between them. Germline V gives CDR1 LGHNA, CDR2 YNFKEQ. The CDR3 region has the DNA TGTGCCAGCAGCCAAGGTTACGGGGAGGATCAGCCCCAGCATTTT. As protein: CASSQGYGEDQPQHF.

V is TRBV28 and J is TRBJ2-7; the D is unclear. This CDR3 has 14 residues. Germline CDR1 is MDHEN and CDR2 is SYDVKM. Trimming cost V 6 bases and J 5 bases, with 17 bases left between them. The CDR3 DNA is TGTGCCAGCAGCCTAGACTCTCATAGTGACGAGCAGTACTTC. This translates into CASSLDSHSDEQYF.

The CDR3 DNA is TGCAGCGTTGAACAGGCGGGCTATGGCTACACCTTC. It codes for CSVEQAGYGYTF. The genes are TRBV29-1 and TRBJ1-2; D gene unclear. This CDR3 has 12 residues. Trimming left V 2 bases short and J 4 bases short, with 8 bases between. CDR1 is SQVTM, CDR2 ANQGSEA, per germline.

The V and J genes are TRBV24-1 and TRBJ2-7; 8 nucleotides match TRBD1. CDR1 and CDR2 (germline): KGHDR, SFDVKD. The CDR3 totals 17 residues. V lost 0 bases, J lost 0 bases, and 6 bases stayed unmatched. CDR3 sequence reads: CATSDLSGGRISYEQYF. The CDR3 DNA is TGTGCCACCAGTGATTTGTCAGGGGGCAGAATCTCCTACGAGCAGTACTTC.

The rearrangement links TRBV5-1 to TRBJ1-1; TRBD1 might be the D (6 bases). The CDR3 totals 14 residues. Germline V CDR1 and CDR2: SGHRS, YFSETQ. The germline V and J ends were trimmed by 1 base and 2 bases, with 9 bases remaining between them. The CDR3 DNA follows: TGCGCCAGCAGCTTGACACAGGGCAACACTGAAGCTTTCTTT. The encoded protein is CASSLTQGNTEAFF.

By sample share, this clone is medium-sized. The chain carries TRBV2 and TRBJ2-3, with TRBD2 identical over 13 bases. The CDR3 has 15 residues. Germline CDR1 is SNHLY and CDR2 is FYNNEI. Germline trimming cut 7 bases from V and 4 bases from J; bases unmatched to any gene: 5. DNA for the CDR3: TGTGCCAGCACCAAAGGACTAGCGGGGGCAGATACGCAGTATTTT. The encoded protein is CASTKGLAGADTQYF.

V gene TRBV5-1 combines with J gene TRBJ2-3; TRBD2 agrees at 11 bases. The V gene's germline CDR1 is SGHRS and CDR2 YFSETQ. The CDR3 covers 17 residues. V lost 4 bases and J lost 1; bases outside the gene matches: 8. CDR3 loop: CASSLTPGLAGTDTQYF. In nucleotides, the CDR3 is TGCGCCAGCAGCCTTACCCCGGGACTAGCGGGCACAGATACGCAGTATTTT.